This T cell receptor beta chain originates from a study of shared clonotypes between healthy human individuals. Findings and limits, study-wide: The sole specimen, blood, was sampled, and tissue repertoires likely differ.

V was cut by 2 bases and J by 0 bases, with 9 bases left in between. Germline V gene data show CDR1 as SGHTA and CDR2 as FQGTGA. The CDR3 runs 15 residues. The assay used deep level. Some clones are missing from TCRdb's copy, which holds only in-frame ones; the method was immunoSEQ multiplex PCR. This table holds about 500,000 clones, about 74% found once. This clone was seen a few times. Its antigen is not identified. Donors were healthy HIV-negative adults without recently reported acute infections or vaccinations. The chain joins TRBV7-3 to TRBJ2-3, with D possibly matching TRBD1 (5 bases). The source of this sequence is a woman in her forties in good health. Some clones in this sample may be carry-over from other donors' samples. The sample taken for sequencing was PBMCs. The CDR3 nucleotides are TGTGCCAGCAGCTTACAGGGTCTCAGCACAGATACGCAGTATTTT. Its protein product is CASSLQGLSTDTQYF.